These 10 T cell receptor beta chains were sequenced from one sample in a study of blood T cell repertoires in COVID-19. Using immunoSEQ multiplex PCR, the repertoire was profiled, and TCRdb retains in-frame clones only, with some absent. The sample includes around 81,000 clones, roughly 86% of them seen just once. Sample: peripheral blood. The receptor source for this set is a man aged 70-80 years with acute or convalescent COVID-19.

This clone was counted a few times. CDR3 sequence: CASSENSNEKLFF. The CDR3 DNA reads TGTGCCAGCAGTGAAAACAGCAATGAAAAACTGTTTTTT. The rearrangement links TRBV25-1 to TRBJ1-4; D unclear. With 2 bases removed from V and 5 bases from J, the gap between germline ends came to 6 bases. The germline V gene encodes CDR1 MGHDK and CDR2 SYGVNS. The CDR3 covers 13 residues.

J is TRBJ2-5 and V is TRBV21-1; the D call of TRBD1 is as the table states it, not checked on the DNA. TRBV21-1 is assigned pseudogene status. This CDR3 spans 15 amino acids. CDR3 in DNA: TGTGCCAGCAGCAAAGGAGAAGGGACAGTAGAGACCCAGTACTTC. Translation: CASSKGEGTVETQYF.

The V call is TRBV5-1, the J call TRBJ2-7, with 7 nucleotides matching TRBD1. V lost 4 bases, J lost 0 bases, and 7 bases stayed unmatched. The length of the CDR3 is 15 residues. The V gene's germline CDR1 is SGHRS and CDR2 YFSETQ. The CDR3 DNA reads as TGCGCCAGCAGCCCCCAAGGGGGCTCCTCCTACGAGCAGTACTTC. The encoded protein is CASSPQGGSSYEQYF.

The chain recombines TRBV6-5 with TRBJ2-7, with a weak D call TRBD2 (6 bases). Looked up from germline, CDR1 is MNHEY and CDR2 is SVGAGI. Trimming removed 4 bases at V and 4 bases at J, with 11 bases between. The CDR3 consists of 13 residues. As DNA, the CDR3 is TGTGCCAGCAGTTGGGGGGAGGCGTACGAGCAGTACTTC. As protein: CASSWGEAYEQYF.

This clone was detected once. The V gene is TRBV13, the J gene TRBJ1-1; the D gene is possibly TRBD1 (5 bases). This CDR3 is built from 13 residues. V dropped 6 bases and J dropped 1 base, with 9 bases sitting between them. From germline, CDR1 is PRHDT and CDR2 FYEKMQ (reference sequence). The CDR3 loop is CASSTGGNTEAFF. The CDR3 DNA sequence: TGTGCCAGCAGTACAGGTGGGAACACTGAAGCTTTCTTT.

The V call is TRBV28, the J call TRBJ1-2; perhaps TRBD1 as D (6 bases). V was cut by 7 bases and J by 7 bases, with 13 bases left in between. The length of the CDR3 is 12 residues. Germline V gene data show CDR1 as MDHEN and CDR2 as SYDVKM. The CDR3 sequence is CASIGGGGGYTF. The CDR3 DNA follows: TGTGCCAGCATCGGGGGCGGGGGTGGCTACACCTTC.

The DNA of the CDR3 is TGTGCCAGCACCCCTCAGGCTAGCGGTGAGCAGTACTTC. The encoded protein is CASTPQASGEQYF. V gene TRBV11-2 combines with J gene TRBJ2-7; 7 nucleotides match TRBD2. The CDR3 is made up of 13 amino acids. Trimming took 7 bases from V and 7 from J; bases not matched to a gene: 10. In germline, CDR1 is SGHAT, CDR2 FQNNGV.

The DNA of the CDR3 is TGCGCCAGCAGACGGCAAGGGGGCACCGGGGAGCTGTTTTTT. It specifies CASRRQGGTGELFF. This chain links TRBV5-1 with TRBJ2-2, with D perhaps matching TRBD1 (6 bases). Germline assignment: CDR1 SGHRS and CDR2 YFSETQ. The germline V and J ends were trimmed by 5 bases and 4 bases, with 12 bases remaining between them. This CDR3 is 14 amino acids long. Full variable domain (remainder filled in from reference TRBV5-1 and TRBJ2-2): KAGVTQTPRYLIKTRGQQVTLSCSPISGHRSVSWYQQTPGQGLQFLFEYFSETQRNKGNFPGRFSGRQFSNSRSEMNVSTLELGDSALYLCASRRQGGTGELFFGEGSRLTVL.

This CDR3 reads CASSPRGGRNNEQFF. The CDR3 bases are TGTGCCAGCAGCCCTCGGGGGGGAAGAAACAATGAGCAGTTCTTC. The chain employs TRBV7-9 and TRBJ2-1; 8 bases align to TRBD2. Trimming took 5 bases from V and 5 from J; bases not matched to a gene: 8. Per the germline V gene, CDR1 is SEHNR and CDR2 is FQNEAQ (reference sequence). The CDR3 runs to 15 residues.

This clone was seen a single time. The chain uses TRBV9 and TRBJ2-2, with 8 bases matching TRBD1. V was pared by 4 bases and J by 5 bases, with 4 bases of the junction left unmatched. This CDR3 spans 14 amino acids. CDR1 is SGDLS and CDR2 is YYNGEE in the germline V gene. CDR3 protein: CASSPRTGTGELFF. The CDR3 nucleotides read TGTGCCAGCAGCCCCAGGACAGGGACCGGGGAGCTGTTTTTT. The full variable domain, completed using reference TRBV9 and TRBJ2-2, is DSGVTQTPKHLITATGQRVTLRCSPRSGDLSVYWYQQSLDQGLQFLIQYYNGEERAKGNILERFSAQQFPDLHSELNLSSLELGDSALYFCASSPRTGTGELFFGEGSRLTVL.